The 14 T cell receptor beta chains presented below share a single source sample, sequenced in a study of T cell clusters in autoimmune cytopenias. TRB was amplified from about 250 ng of peripheral blood genomic DNA per sample. One tube held mixed TRB-A and TRB-B primer pools for touch-down PCR. Reanalyzing the multiplex PCR reads, TCRdb keeps one entry per CDR3 protein, without DNA. The sample includes around 7,000 distinct CDR3 sequences. These data were likewise used in another study, on T cell repertoires in aging, cancer and after chemotherapy.

What was sequenced was peripheral blood. The receptors were sampled from a human donor in good health.

V is TRBV28 and J is TRBJ1-3; TCRdb proposes TRBD1, but this gene call is untestable without DNA. The CDR3 has 17 residues. CDR1 and CDR2 from the germline V gene are MDHEN and SYDVKM. The CDR3 protein is CASSTISLQGDGNTIYF.

This clonotype is identified as medium-sized (0.01 to 0.1%) from frequency. This chain links TRBV19 with TRBJ1-5; without DNA, the TCRdb call of TRBD1 cannot be checked. The CDR3 runs 13 residues. In germline, CDR1 is LNHDA, CDR2 SQIVND (reference sequence). This chain's CDR3 is CATKDRGLQPQHF.

This clonotype is large (0.1 to 1%) by frequency. The chain is built from TRBV29-1 and TRBJ2-3; TCRdb's D call of TRBD1 is untestable without DNA. Germline lookup yields CDR1 SQVTM and CDR2 ANQGSEA. This CDR3 comprises 15 residues. The CDR3 spells CSGTGRDIFRPTQYF.

The V gene is TRBV28, the J gene TRBJ2-3; the TRBD2 assignment by TCRdb is unverifiable without DNA. The CDR3 runs to 16 residues. Germline CDR1 reads MDHEN; CDR2 reads SYDVKM. CDR3 amino acids: CASSLFSGPSTDTQYF.

The rearrangement joins TRBV5-4 to TRBJ2-2; TCRdb selects TRBD2, and the lack of DNA leaves this call unchecked. CDR1 and CDR2 from the germline V gene are SGHNT and YYREEE (reference sequence). The CDR3 is made up of 15 amino acids. The CDR3 region is CASSWGTSGTGELFF. The full variable domain, in which reference TRBV5-4 and TRBJ2-2 provide the parts outside the CDR3, is ETGVTQSPTHLIKTRGQQVTLRCSSQSGHNTVSWYQQALGQGPQFIFQYYREEENGRGNFPPRFSGLQFPNYSSELNVNALELDDSALYLCASSWGTSGTGELFFGEGSRLTVL.

By frequency, this clonotype is medium-sized. The chain couples TRBV19 to TRBJ2-2; lacking DNA, the TRBD1 call made by TCRdb goes unchecked. This CDR3 contains 16 residues. Germline CDR1 LNHDA, CDR2 SQIVND (reference sequence). The CDR3 loop is CASSMAGAANTGELFF. Supplemented by reference TRBV19 and TRBJ2-2, the full variable domain reads DGGITQSPKYLFRKEGQNVTLSCEQNLNHDAMYWYRQDPGQGLRLIYYSQIVNDFQKGDIAEGYSVSREKKESFPLTVTSAQKNPTAFYLCASSMAGAANTGELFFGEGSRLTVL.

The chain uses TRBV24-1 and TRBJ2-3; TCRdb reports TRBD2, a call that lacks DNA to check it against. Germline values: CDR1 KGHDR, CDR2 SFDVKD. The CDR3 has 17 residues. The chain's CDR3 is CATSDWGLAGSPDTQYF.

This clonotype is medium-sized by frequency. J is TRBJ2-3 and V is TRBV29-1. Germline assignment: CDR1 SQVTM and CDR2 ANQGSEA. The CDR3 has 14 residues. This chain's CDR3 is CSVEGGLAADTQYF.

This chain joins TRBV6-2 or TRBV6-3 and TRBJ1-5; the D call from TCRdb, TRBD1, cannot be confirmed without DNA. CDR1 is MNHEY, CDR2 SVGEGT, per germline. This CDR3 contains 17 residues. CDR3 loop: CASSFTGRQGRNQPQHF.

The V gene is TRBV24-1, the J gene TRBJ1-4. The CDR3 consists of 13 residues. CDR1 KGHDR and CDR2 SFDVKD come from the germline V gene. This CDR3 is CATSLATNEKLFF.

The chain carries TRBV6-5 and TRBJ2-1; TCRdb's D call, TRBD2, is unchecked because there is no DNA. CDR3 length equals 15 residues. The germline CDR1 and CDR2 sequences are MNHEY and SVGAGI. CDR3 residues: CASSSGRLPYNEQFF.

J is TRBJ1-2 and V is TRBV7-9; no DNA is available, so the TRBD1 call from TCRdb remains unchecked. Per the germline V gene, CDR1 is SEHNR and CDR2 is FQNEAQ (reference sequence). There are 14 residues in the CDR3. CDR3 in amino acids: CASSPRTGAYGYTF.

The rearrangement uses TRBV5-1 and TRBJ2-2; the TCRdb call, TRBD2, lacks DNA for checking. This CDR3 region has 20 residues. Germline V gene sequence: CDR1 SGHRS, CDR2 YFSETQ. Here the CDR3 reads CASSPFGASGGARGPGELFF.

V and J are TRBV19 and TRBJ1-2. Germline CDR1 is LNHDA and CDR2 is SQIVND (reference sequence). CDR3 size: 15 residues. The chain's CDR3 is CASSIDSGYDYGYTF.